This T cell receptor (beta chain) was recovered during a study of blood T cell repertoires in COVID-19. Per the original data handling: Estimation of nucleated cell counts relied on the amplification of reference gene primers. TCRdb's copy holds only in-frame clones and misses some; the assay was immunoSEQ multiplex PCR. D and trimming were read from the DNA, whereas the V and J calls and clone size are those reported in that table. The sample lists more than 200,000 clones; over 75% were seen once. The CDR3 is 16 amino acids. The germline V gene encodes CDR1 SGHTA and CDR2 FQGTGA. V lost 3 bases and J lost 0; bases outside the gene matches: 4.

Material: peripheral blood. The chain links TRBV7-3 to TRBJ2-1; 8 bases line up with TRBD2. This clonotype was obtained from a man older than 75 with acute or convalescent COVID-19. The CDR3 DNA sequence: TGTGCCAGCAGCTTCACGGGAGGGAGCTCCTACAATGAGCAGTTCTTC. This encodes CASSFTGGSSYNEQFF. The whole variable domain, remainder taken from reference TRBV7-3 and TRBJ2-1, is GAGVSQTPSNKVTEKGKYVELRCDPISGHTALYWYRQSLGQGPEFLIYFQGTGAADDSGLPNDRFFAVRPEGSVSTLKIQRTERGDSAVYLCASSFTGGSSYNEQFFGPGTRLTVL.